This T cell receptor (beta chain) is from a study of radiotherapy plus CTLA-4 blockade in lung cancer. Broader study findings: Peripheral blood showed expansion of tumor-derived TCR clones after radiotherapy and ipilimumab.

A note on this clone: Its specificity is not known.

Lung cancer patients with chemo-refractory metastatic non-small-cell disease were given focal radiation plus CTLA-4 blockade with ipilimumab. Only in-frame clones appear in the TCRdb table, and some are missing; sequencing was by immunoSEQ multiplex PCR. The data show 62,000 or so clones, 79% seen once. Trimming left V 4 bases short and J 6 bases short, with 11 bases between. This CDR3 is built from 12 residues. Germline V gives CDR1 SGDLS, CDR2 YYNGEE. Sequencing used peripheral blood, obtained from a patient treated with radiotherapy plus ipilimumab. The gene calls are TRBV9 and TRBJ2-7; D possibly corresponds to TRBD1 (5 bases). The TCR originated in a human donor with non-small cell lung cancer who had a complete response to radiotherapy plus ipilimumab. CDR3 coding DNA: TGTGCCAGCAGCCTCGATAGGGGCGAGCAGTACTTC. This translates into CASSLDRGEQYF.